This T cell receptor (beta chain) emerged from a study of CD8 T cells in Susac syndrome. Overall study context: At the time of blood draw, patients with Susac syndrome were therapy-naive, receiving corticosteroids, or receiving intravenous immunoglobulin alone.

Patients having Susac syndrome satisfied recently defined diagnostic criteria for definite or probable disease. The CDR3 sequence is 16 residues long. From germline, CDR1 is MNHEY and CDR2 SVGEGT. The ends lost 2 bases at V and 2 bases at J; junction bases unmatched: 8. General study results and limits: TCR sequencing and HLA analysis covered a relatively small number of individuals. The peak of CD8+ clonal expansion in Susac was seen in TEMRA cells and active patients.

RNA amounts of 0.5 to 1 ug underwent reverse transcription with random hexamers. TCRdb recomputed calls from the immunoSEQ multiplex PCR reads with MiXCR, one row per CDR3 protein. The data show approximately 120,000 distinct CDR3 sequences, about 93% seen once. A word on this clonotype: Its antigen is unidentified.

The sequenced sample was CD8+ T cells from PBMCs. The chain couples TRBV6-2 or TRBV6-3 to TRBJ2-5, with TRBD1 matching over 7 bases. This TCR was sampled from a human donor with Susac syndrome. Here the CDR3 DNA reads TGTGCCAGCAGTTACGGGGGACAGATACTGCAAGAGACCCAGTACTTC. It is translated as CASSYGGQILQETQYF.